This T cell receptor (beta chain) was documented in a study of blood T cell repertoires in COVID-19. Overall study: Sites across the United States, Italy and Spain contributed samples from acute and convalescent COVID-19. Sample material is recorded as cDNA or gDNA derived from T cells, B-cell-depleted T cells, or PBMCs.

Germline V CDR1 and CDR2: SGHRS, YFSETQ. There are 15 residues in the CDR3. V was trimmed by 0 bases and J by 1 base, leaving 10 bases between them. Study processing details: Reference gene primer amplification in the assay estimated nucleated cell counts. Here immunoSEQ multiplex PCR was the method, and the copy in TCRdb shows in-frame clones only, minus some. D and trimming come from the DNA, and the V and J calls and clone size come from that table. The data show about 180,000 clones, with roughly nine tenths seen just once and less than 25% held by the top ten. This chain connects TRBV5-1 to TRBJ1-1; a possible D gene is TRBD1 (5 bases). The sample comprised peripheral blood. The sequence derives from a man between 65 and 80 years old with active or convalescent COVID-19. CDR3 amino acids: CASSLGGPQNTEAFF. As DNA, the CDR3 is TGCGCCAGCAGCTTGGGGGGCCCACAGAACACTGAAGCTTTCTTT.